Described below is a single T cell receptor (beta chain) sequence and its context. Its antigen remains unidentified. The CDR3 is 15 residues long. Germline loops: CDR1 LGHDT, CDR2 YNNKEL (reference sequence). V was clipped by 3 bases and J by 12 bases; unmatched bases: 6. These data originate in a study of T cells after yellow fever vaccination. As for the study in general: SMART-Seq v4 Ultra Low Input prepared the low-cell-number fractions.

The study's findings and limits: The booster saw the reappearance of most primary-vaccination clones (roughly 97% CD4, about 88% CD8).

UMIs and a universal primer site were added when TCR cDNA was made by 5'RACE template switching. TCRdb passed the 5' RACE reads through MiXCR, listing each CDR3 protein once. Here the sample spans about 260,000 distinct CDR3 sequences, over 3% being singletons. The V and J genes are TRBV3-1 and TRBJ2-1; 15 bases are shared with TRBD2. The source was PBMCs, collected 15 days after the yellow fever booster vaccination. The receptor was isolated from a man aged 18 to 35 who received the YFV17D yellow fever vaccine. The CDR3 DNA follows: TGTGCCAGCAGCCAGGGGACTAGCGGGGGGTCTGGGCAGTTCTTC. This sequence encodes CASSQGTSGGSGQFF.